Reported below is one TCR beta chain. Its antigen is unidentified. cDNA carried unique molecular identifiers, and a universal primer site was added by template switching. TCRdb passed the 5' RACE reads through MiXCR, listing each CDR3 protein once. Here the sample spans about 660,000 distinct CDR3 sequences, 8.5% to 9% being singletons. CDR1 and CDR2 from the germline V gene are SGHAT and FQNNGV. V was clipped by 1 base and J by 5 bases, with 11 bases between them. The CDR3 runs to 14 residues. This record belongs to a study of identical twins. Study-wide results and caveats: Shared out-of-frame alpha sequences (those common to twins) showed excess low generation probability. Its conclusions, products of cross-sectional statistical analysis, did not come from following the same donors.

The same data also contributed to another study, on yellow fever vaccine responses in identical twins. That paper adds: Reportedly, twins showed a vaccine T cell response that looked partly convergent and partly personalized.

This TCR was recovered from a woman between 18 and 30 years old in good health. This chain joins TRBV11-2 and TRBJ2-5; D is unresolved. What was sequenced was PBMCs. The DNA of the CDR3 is TGTGCCAGCAGCTTAGTTGATGGGGTGGAGACCCAGTACTTC. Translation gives CASSLVDGVETQYF.